Included here is one T cell receptor beta chain sequence, with context. The sample belongs to a study of blood T cell repertoires in COVID-19. Per the study methods: Using reference gene primer amplification, nucleated cell counts were estimated. Sequencing was performed with immunoSEQ multiplex PCR; in TCRdb, only in-frame clones are kept and a portion is missing. The DNA was the basis for D and trimming; V, J and clone size are from that table. The profile shows 150,000 to 250,000 clones, around 80% of them singletons. This CDR3 has 12 residues. Germline values: CDR1 SEHNR, CDR2 FQNEAQ (reference sequence). V lost 7 bases and J lost 7, with 13 bases in between.

The V call is TRBV7-9, the J call TRBJ1-2, with D perhaps TRBD1 (5 bases). Sequencing was performed on peripheral blood. This clonotype originated in a human donor with acute or convalescent COVID-19. The donor label of this sample is uncertain. As DNA, the CDR3 is TGTGCCAGCACCCGGGACTCTTTTGGCTACACCTTC. Its translation: CASTRDSFGYTF.